This T cell receptor (beta chain) was sequenced during a study of blood T cell repertoires in COVID-19. Method: immunoSEQ multiplex PCR; TCRdb's copy keeps in-frame clones and lacks some. The table lists roughly 380,000 clones, 88% of them singletons. This clone was seen just once. V trimming: 1 base; J trimming: 8 bases; junction bases outside the gene matches: 10. The CDR3 extends over 15 amino acids. CDR1 and CDR2 (germline): SGHTA, FQGTGA. This chain connects TRBV7-3 to TRBJ1-1; 7 nucleotides line up with TRBD1. This TCR was recovered from a young woman who had been exposed to COVID-19. The sequenced sample was PBMCs or T cells enriched from blood (not recorded which). DNA of the CDR3: TGTGCCAGCAGCTTAAGCGGGACAGCGTCGGAAGAAGCTTTCTTT. Translating gives CASSLSGTASEEAFF.